Presented here are 10 T cell receptor beta chains from one specimen sequenced in a study of blood T cell repertoires in COVID-19. Sequenced by immunoSEQ multiplex PCR; TCRdb stores in-frame clones only, minus some. The sample has about 140,000 clones; approximately 85% are singletons. Sequenced: peripheral blood. Source of these receptors: a middle-aged man with acute or convalescent COVID-19.

This chain connects TRBV30 to TRBJ1-6; a possible D gene is TRBD1 (5 bases). The V gene lost 0 bases and the J gene lost 9 bases, with 12 bases spanning the gap. The CDR3 is 14 residues long. Germline CDR1 GTSNPN, CDR2 SVGIG (reference sequence). CDR3 sequence reads: CAWSVGAGISPLHF. Written as DNA, the CDR3 is TGTGCCTGGAGTGTAGGGGCAGGGATTTCACCCCTCCACTTT.

The J gene is TRBJ2-3, the V gene TRBV5-1; 7 bases map to TRBD1. This CDR3 has 16 amino acids. The ends lost 1 base at V and 0 bases at J; junction bases unmatched: 5. Germline assignment: CDR1 SGHRS and CDR2 YFSETQ. The CDR3 DNA sequence: TGCGCCAGCAGCTTGCCACAGGGGCCTAGCACAGATACGCAGTATTTT. Translation: CASSLPQGPSTDTQYF.

This clone was recorded once. The rearrangement joins TRBV3-1 (or the pseudogene TRBV3-2) to TRBJ2-1; 7 bases match TRBD2. Germline assignment: CDR1 LGHDT and CDR2 YNNKEL (reference sequence). CDR3 length: 14 amino acids. Losses at the gene ends were 0 bases for V and 15 bases for J; bases not matched to a gene: 11. The CDR3 DNA reads TGTGCCAGCAGCCAAGAGGGGAGGGAAAAGGGGCGGTTCTTC. Translation gives CASSQEGREKGRFF.

The J gene is TRBJ2-2, the V gene TRBV6-1, with unresolved D. V shed 3 bases and J shed 2 bases, with 7 bases lying between them. This CDR3 contains 14 residues. The germline CDR1 and CDR2 sequences are MNHNS and SASEGT. The CDR3 nucleotides read TGTGCCAGCAGTGACAGGCAAAACACCGGGGAGCTGTTTTTT. Encoded protein: CASSDRQNTGELFF.

The V gene is TRBV6-1, the J gene TRBJ1-5; possibly TRBD1 for D (5 bases). The CDR3 runs to 15 residues. Trimming stripped 2 bases from V and 5 bases from J, with 13 bases between. Germline V gene lookup returns CDR1 MNHNS and CDR2 SASEGT. This CDR3 reads CASSEIGGRDQPQHF. The CDR3 nucleotides read TGTGCCAGCAGTGAAATCGGGGGGAGGGATCAGCCCCAGCATTTT.

This rearrangement joins TRBV6-5 to TRBJ1-6, with 7 nucleotides matching TRBD1. Unmatched junction bases numbered 4, after V lost 6 bases and J lost 5 bases. CDR3 length equals 14 residues. Germline CDR1 is MNHEY and CDR2 is SVGAGI. DNA for the CDR3: TGTGCCAGCAGATTACAGGGGAATAATTCACCCCTCCACTTT. As protein: CASRLQGNNSPLHF.

The CDR3 nucleotides read TGTGCCAGCAGCTACACAGGGGCACAGAATGAAAAACTGTTTTTT. The encoded protein is CASSYTGAQNEKLFF. The chain is built from TRBV7-8 and TRBJ1-4, with TRBD1 identical over 7 bases. After removal of 4 bases from V and 5 bases from J, the junction contained 7 bases not matched to a gene. CDR3 size: 15 residues. Germline CDR1 reads SGHVS; CDR2 reads FQNEAQ.

The rearrangement links TRBV7-3 to TRBJ1-1; 7 nucleotides line up with TRBD1. Germline V gene data show CDR1 as SGHTA and CDR2 as FQGTGA. The ends lost 6 bases at V and 3 bases at J; junction bases unmatched: 10. The CDR3 sequence is 15 residues long. CDR3 nucleotides: TGTGCCAGCAGACAAGGGGACAGTCCTTACACTGAAGCTTTCTTT. Translation gives CASRQGDSPYTEAFF.

CDR3 in DNA: TGTGCCTGGAGTATGACAGGGGGCACCTACGAGCAGTACTTC. Its translation is CAWSMTGGTYEQYF. The chain employs TRBV30 and TRBJ2-7; 10 nucleotides align to TRBD1. Per the germline V gene, CDR1 is GTSNPN and CDR2 is SVGIG (reference sequence). The V gene end was trimmed by 2 bases and the J gene end by 2 bases; junction bases not matched to a gene: 3. The CDR3 consists of 14 residues.

This chain connects TRBV28 to TRBJ1-5; unclear D gene. Per the germline V gene, CDR1 is MDHEN and CDR2 is SYDVKM. V was cut by 3 bases and J by 1 base, with 10 bases left in between. The CDR3 contains 15 residues. CDR3: CASSLEDVSNQPQHF. As DNA, the CDR3 is TGTGCCAGCAGTTTGGAGGACGTGAGCAATCAGCCCCAGCATTTT.